This T cell receptor (beta chain) emerged from a study of beta chain features in type 1 diabetes. General observations from the study: Researchers cautioned that cDNA sequencing could over-represent cells with high TCR expression.

This clone was found a few times. Its antigen is as yet unknown. Populations obtained by sorting all exceeded 95% purity. This CDR3 has 16 residues. Per germline, CDR1 SGHAT and CDR2 FQDESV (reference sequence). The J segment lost 4 bases and the V segment lost 3 bases, leaving 10 bases of the junction unmatched. Reverse transcription of all isolated RNA meant that expressed TCRB transcripts were sequenced. Using immunoSEQ multiplex PCR, the repertoire was profiled, and TCRdb retains in-frame clones only, with some absent. The repertoire has a few hundred thousand clones, more than 12% of them found once; the top ten carry about 0.02%.

The rearrangement joins TRBV11-1 to TRBJ1-1; TRBD1 aligns across 8 bases. This clonotype was sampled from a woman aged 18-29 years in good health. Specimen: naive CD4+ T cells from blood. The CDR3 DNA follows: TGTGCCAGCAGCTTGCGAGCAGGGGGCGATACCACTGAAGCTTTCTTT. Its protein product is CASSLRAGGDTTEAFF. The complete variable domain, with remaining parts taken from reference TRBV11-1 and TRBJ1-1, reads EAEVAQSPRYKITEKSQAVAFWCDPISGHATLYWYRQILGQGPELLVQFQDESVVDDSQLPKDRFSAERLKGVDSTLKIQPAELGDSAMYLCASSLRAGGDTTEAFFGQGTRLTVV.